The 24 T cell receptor beta chains below all came from one sample that was sequenced in a study of blood T cell repertoires in COVID-19. TCRdb's table, derived via immunoSEQ multiplex PCR, lists solely in-frame clones and lacks some. In the table there are hundreds of thousands of clones, around 90% of which are singletons. Sample: PBMCs or T cells enriched from blood (not recorded which). Source of these receptors: a man aged 55 to 70 who had recovered from COVID-19.

This chain joins TRBV30 and TRBJ1-5, with 7 bases fitting TRBD1. This CDR3 is 13 amino acids long. Germline CDR1 reads GTSNPN; CDR2 reads SVGIG (reference sequence). Losses at the gene ends were 4 bases for V and 6 bases for J; bases not matched to a gene: 6. In DNA form, the CDR3 reads TGTGCCTGGACAGGGGGTTTGGGTCAGCCCCAGCATTTT. Translating it yields CAWTGGLGQPQHF.

The rearrangement joins TRBV11-3 to TRBJ1-5; D is uncertain. Germline lookup yields CDR1 SGHNT and CDR2 YENEEA. This CDR3 spans 17 amino acids. The germline V and J ends were trimmed by 4 bases and 0 bases, with 16 bases remaining between them. The CDR3 DNA follows: TGTGCCAGCAGCTCTGGGTGTCACGGGTATAGCAATCAGCCCCAGCATTTT. Translated, it gives CASSSGCHGYSNQPQHF.

The gene calls are TRBV11-2 and TRBJ2-7; TRBD1 might be the D (6 bases). V lost 10 bases, J lost 4 bases, and 20 bases lay in between. CDR1 is SGHAT and CDR2 is FQNNGV in the germline V gene. This CDR3 region has 14 residues. CDR3 sequence: CATGRDTFRYEQYF. CDR3 DNA sequence: TGTGCCACCGGCCGGGACACTTTCCGATACGAGCAGTACTTC.

The CDR3 coding sequence is TGTGCCAGCAGCTTTCGACTAGCGGGAGGCCAGTACTTC. This gives the protein CASSFRLAGGQYF. The chain joins TRBV3-1 (or the pseudogene TRBV3-2) to TRBJ2-5; 13 nucleotides align to TRBD2. Germline V CDR1 and CDR2: LGHDT, YNNKEL (reference sequence). V gave up 5 bases and J gave up 10 bases; unmatched junction bases: 4. The CDR3 has 13 residues.

V gene TRBV15 combines with J gene TRBJ1-5; D call uncertain. CDR3 size: 13 residues. Germline V gives CDR1 LNHNV, CDR2 YYDKDF (reference sequence). The V end was cut by 4 bases, the J end by 7 bases, with 11 bases between. CDR3 in DNA: TGTGCCACCAGCAAAAGCGGGGTCCAGCCCCAGCATTTT. It encodes CATSKSGVQPQHF. Looking up the rest from reference TRBV15 and TRBJ1-5 gives the full variable domain: DAMVIQNPRYQVTQFGKPVTLSCSQTLNHNVMYWYQQKSSQAPKLLFHYYDKDFNNEADTPDNFQSRRPNTSFCFLDIRSPGLGDTAMYLCATSKSGVQPQHFGDGTRLSIL.

This sequence joins TRBV5-1 and TRBJ1-1; 7 nucleotides align to TRBD1. V lost 3 bases and J lost 5; bases outside the gene matches: 7. Germline-derived CDR1 and CDR2 are SGHRS and YFSETQ. The CDR3 runs 14 residues. The CDR3 DNA reads as TGCGCCAGCAGCTATGGGACAGAGAGTACTGAAGCTTTCTTT. Translated, it gives CASSYGTESTEAFF.

This chain connects TRBV9 to TRBJ1-1; no firm D call. The CDR3 sequence is 15 residues long. The V gene lost 4 bases and the J gene lost 5 bases, with 18 bases spanning the gap. Per germline, CDR1 SGDLS and CDR2 YYNGEE. The CDR3 DNA reads as TGTGCCAGCAGCTCCCAGACCCGAATCGGGACTGAAGCTTTCTTT. This gives the protein CASSSQTRIGTEAFF.

This chain links TRBV24-1 with TRBJ2-2; possible D gene TRBD2, 6 bases. Between the trimmed V and J ends, which lost 9 bases and 0 bases, there was a span of 13 bases. From germline, CDR1 is KGHDR and CDR2 SFDVKD. CDR3 length equals 15 residues. The CDR3 here is CATAGVAANTGELFF. The CDR3 DNA reads TGTGCCACCGCCGGGGTAGCGGCGAACACCGGGGAGCTGTTTTTT.

The count of this clone is one. J is TRBJ2-7 and V is TRBV28, with unresolved D. Trimming took off 2 bases at V and 2 bases at J, with 7 bases between the two ends. CDR1 is MDHEN and CDR2 is SYDVKM in the germline V gene. The CDR3 sequence is 13 residues long. The DNA of the CDR3 is TGTGCCAGCAGTTTAGGCGGTACCTACGAGCAGTACTTC. Protein: CASSLGGTYEQYF.

Note on this clone: The same CDR3 can be traced to other DNA sequences in this sample. The V gene is TRBV5-1, the J gene TRBJ2-7; 9 bases match TRBD1. Germline V gene data show CDR1 as SGHRS and CDR2 as YFSETQ. CDR3 length: 14 residues. The V gene end was trimmed by 3 bases and the J gene end by 4 bases; junction bases not matched to a gene: 5. The CDR3 loop reads CASSSGTGIYEQYF. DNA for the CDR3: TGCGCCAGCAGCTCCGGGACAGGGATTTACGAGCAGTACTTC.

The rearrangement links TRBV4-3 to TRBJ1-2; D call uncertain. V lost 0 bases and J lost 5, with 13 bases in between. CDR1 and CDR2 from the germline V gene are LGHNA and YSLEER. The CDR3 loop spans 15 amino acids. The CDR3 reads CASSQETPPGYGYTF. The CDR3 bases are TGCGCCAGCAGCCAAGAGACGCCTCCGGGGTATGGCTACACCTTC.

The chain employs TRBV6-5 and TRBJ1-1; D is perhaps TRBD1 (6 bases). The V and J ends lost 5 bases and 1 base respectively, with 14 bases between them. Germline CDR1 MNHEY, CDR2 SVGAGI. CDR3 length: 15 residues. The CDR3 is CASSLTDRANTEAFF. The CDR3 DNA reads as TGTGCCAGCAGTCTGACGGACAGAGCGAACACTGAAGCTTTCTTT.

The genes are TRBV12-5 and TRBJ1-3; 7 bases map to TRBD1. The V gene end was trimmed by 11 bases and the J gene end by 1 base; junction bases not matched to a gene: 11. The CDR3 is 15 amino acids. Germline V gives CDR1 LGHNT, CDR2 FRNRAP. In DNA form, the CDR3 reads TGTGCTTCTACCCCGGGACAGACTTCTGGAAACACCATATATTTT. Protein sequence: CASTPGQTSGNTIYF.

This chain joins TRBV12-3 or TRBV12-4 and TRBJ1-1; the D is unclear. Trimming removed 3 bases from V and 5 bases from J, with 7 bases in between. This CDR3 region has 12 residues. The CDR3 sequence is CASSFRETEAFF. The CDR3 DNA is TGTGCCAGCAGTTTCCGGGAGACTGAAGCTTTCTTT.

This sequence joins TRBV6-1 and TRBJ1-2, with TRBD1 identical over 8 bases. The CDR3 is made up of 13 amino acids. Germline V gives CDR1 MNHNS, CDR2 SASEGT. The V segment lost 3 bases and the J segment 8 bases; nucleotides outside the gene matches: 5. The CDR3 nucleotides are TGTGCCAGCAGTGAGGCAGGGGGCTTAGGCTACACCTTC. Its protein product is CASSEAGGLGYTF.

The chain is built from TRBV11-2 and TRBJ2-7, with a weak D call TRBD2 (6 bases). CDR1 is SGHAT, CDR2 FQNNGV, per germline. The CDR3 consists of 16 residues. The V end was cut by 3 bases, the J end by 6 bases, with 21 bases between. The CDR3 is CASSFTFSGMGGEQYF. In DNA, the CDR3 is TGTGCCAGCAGCTTCACGTTTAGCGGAATGGGTGGCGAGCAGTACTTC.

This chain joins TRBV5-5 and TRBJ2-7; a weak D match, TRBD1 (5 bases). The CDR3 totals 15 residues. V was trimmed by 7 bases and J by 2 bases, leaving 19 bases between them. Germline V gene lookup returns CDR1 SGHKS and CDR2 YYEKEE (reference sequence). The CDR3 coding sequence is TGTGCCAGCGGACATGCGTTGGCCAGCCCCTACGAGCAGTACTTC. Amino acid sequence: CASGHALASPYEQYF.

The CDR3 DNA reads TGTGCCAGTAGTATGGGGGACAGTGTGCGGCCCCAGCATTTT. Its protein product is CASSMGDSVRPQHF. The V call is TRBV19, the J call TRBJ1-5; 7 bases agree with TRBD1. Looked up from germline, CDR1 is LNHDA and CDR2 is SQIVND (reference sequence). The length of the CDR3 is 14 residues. The J segment lost 9 bases and the V segment lost 3 bases, leaving 8 bases of the junction unmatched.

V gene TRBV7-3 combines with J gene TRBJ2-3; D possibly corresponds to TRBD2 (6 bases). Trimming pared 4 bases from V and 2 bases from J, leaving 16 bases between. The CDR3 is made up of 16 amino acids. The germline V gene encodes CDR1 SGHTA and CDR2 FQGTGA. CDR3 nucleotide sequence: TGTGCCAGCAGCTCCAAGGTTCGGGGGTACACAGATACGCAGTATTTT. Translating gives CASSSKVRGYTDTQYF.

The CDR3 coding sequence is TGTGCCAGCAGGCGGGACTACAATGAGCAGTTCTTC. It specifies CASRRDYNEQFF. V is TRBV25-1 and J is TRBJ2-1; perhaps TRBD2 as D (6 bases). The CDR3 runs 12 residues. V shed 6 bases and J shed 3 bases, with 6 bases lying between them. The germline V gene has CDR1 MGHDK and CDR2 SYGVNS.

The chain recombines TRBV19 with TRBJ2-2; TRBD2 might be the D (5 bases). Trimming cost V 11 bases and J 3 bases, with 19 bases left between them. Germline-derived CDR1 and CDR2 are LNHDA and SQIVND (reference sequence). The length of the CDR3 is 15 residues. The CDR3 coding sequence is TGTGCCTCAAAAGGAGGCAGGACTCACACCGGGGAGCTGTTTTTT. Amino acid sequence: CASKGGRTHTGELFF.

The gene calls are TRBV5-5 and TRBJ2-3; 11 bases match TRBD2. J gave up 6 bases and V 4 bases, and 19 bases lay outside the gene matches. This CDR3 is built from 19 residues. Germline V lookup: CDR1 SGHKS, CDR2 YYEKEE (reference sequence). In DNA form, the CDR3 reads TGTGCCAGCAGCGGCACGAGACTAGCGGGGCCCCTCCTTCGGGATACGCAGTATTTT. Translated: CASSGTRLAGPLLRDTQYF.

As for this clone: Other DNA sequences in this specimen translate into the identical CDR3. The J gene is TRBJ1-5, the V gene TRBV19; D is uncertain. Germline CDR1 and CDR2: LNHDA and SQIVND (reference sequence). This CDR3 has 13 amino acids. V lost 6 bases to trimming and J lost 0 bases, with 6 bases between them. The CDR3 nucleotides read TGTGCCAGTAGCCCCTATAGCAATCAGCCCCAGCATTTT. Encoded protein: CASSPYSNQPQHF.

The rearrangement uses TRBV6-5 and TRBJ2-5; 11 nucleotides line up with TRBD2. This CDR3 has 16 amino acids. Germline assignment: CDR1 MNHEY and CDR2 SVGAGI. After removal of 1 base from V and 4 bases from J, the junction contained 5 bases not matched to a gene. CDR3 sequence: CASSYLAGGLRETQYF. As DNA, the CDR3 is TGTGCCAGCAGTTACTTAGCGGGGGGGCTGCGAGAGACCCAGTACTTC.